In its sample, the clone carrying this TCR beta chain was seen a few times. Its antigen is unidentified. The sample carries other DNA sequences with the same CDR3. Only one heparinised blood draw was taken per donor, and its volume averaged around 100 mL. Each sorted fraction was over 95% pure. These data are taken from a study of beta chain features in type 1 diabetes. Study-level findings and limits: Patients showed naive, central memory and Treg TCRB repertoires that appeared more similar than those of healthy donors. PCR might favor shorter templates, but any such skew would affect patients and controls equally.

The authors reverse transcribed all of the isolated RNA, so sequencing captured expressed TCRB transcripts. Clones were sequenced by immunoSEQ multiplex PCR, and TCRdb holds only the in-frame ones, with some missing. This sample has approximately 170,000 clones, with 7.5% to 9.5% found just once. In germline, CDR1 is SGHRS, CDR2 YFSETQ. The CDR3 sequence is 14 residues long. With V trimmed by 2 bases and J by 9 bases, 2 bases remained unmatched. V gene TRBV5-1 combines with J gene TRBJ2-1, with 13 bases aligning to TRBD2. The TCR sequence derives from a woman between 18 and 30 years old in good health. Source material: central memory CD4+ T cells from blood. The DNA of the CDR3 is TGCGCCAGCAGCTTCGGGACTAGCGGGGTTGAGCAGTTCTTC. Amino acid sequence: CASSFGTSGVEQFF.